The 22 T cell receptor beta chains in this list originate from one sample, sequenced in a study of graft-versus-host responses after intestinal transplantation. Using immunoSEQ multiplex PCR, the repertoire was profiled, and TCRdb retains in-frame clones only, with some absent. Of approximately 90,000 clones in the sample, about nine tenths were seen once. The antigens these receptors bind are not known. The input for sequencing was unstimulated CD4+ T cells sorted from spleen or lymph node cells, taken before transplant. Source of these receptors: a human donor who was the organ donor for an intestinal transplant.

The chain has TRBV4-3 and TRBJ1-1; possibly TRBD1 for D (5 bases). Germline loops: CDR1 LGHNA, CDR2 YSLEER. Trimming stripped 0 bases from V and 12 bases from J, with 17 bases between. The CDR3 has 14 residues. This CDR3 reads CASSQDDYRTSTFF. The DNA for the CDR3 is TGCGCCAGCAGCCAAGATGATTACAGGACTAGTACTTTCTTT.

This clone was seen a single time. CDR3 sequence reads: CASSFGLAGIIWEQFF. The CDR3 nucleotides read TGTGCCAGCAGCTTTGGGCTAGCGGGGATAATTTGGGAGCAGTTCTTC. The chain couples TRBV7-2 to TRBJ2-1, with 9 bases identical to TRBD2. The CDR3 has 16 residues. Germline V CDR1 and CDR2: SGHTA, FQGNSA. V lost 3 bases to trimming and J lost 10 bases; unmatched junction nucleotides: 13.

The V and J genes are TRBV11-2 and TRBJ2-5; no clear D. This CDR3 region has 12 residues. V was trimmed by 1 base and J by 2 bases, leaving 2 bases between them. Germline V CDR1 and CDR2: SGHAT, FQNNGV. The CDR3 DNA is TGTGCCAGCAGCTTAGCGCAAGAGACCCAGTACTTC. Translated: CASSLAQETQYF.

J is TRBJ2-1 and V is TRBV14; 14 bases are shared with TRBD2. The CDR3 runs 18 residues. Germline trimming cut 0 bases from V and 5 bases from J; bases unmatched to any gene: 6. Germline loops: CDR1 SGHDN, CDR2 FVKESK. The CDR3 bases are TGTGCCAGCAGCCAAGATCGACTAGCGGGGGGGCCGAACAATGAGCAGTTCTTC. It is translated as CASSQDRLAGGPNNEQFF. The variable domain in full, completed from reference TRBV14 and TRBJ2-1, reads EAGVTQFPSHSVIEKGQTVTLRCDPISGHDNLYWYRRVMGKEIKFLLHFVKESKQDESGMPNNRFLAERTGGTYSTLKVQPAELEDSGVYFCASSQDRLAGGPNNEQFFGPGTRLTVL.

This clone was found many times. The CDR3 DNA reads as TGCAGCGTTCGCCGTCAGTCCTCTGGAAACACCATATATTTT. Translated, it gives CSVRRQSSGNTIYF. The V call is TRBV29-1, the J call TRBJ1-3; no clear D. Between the trimmed V and J ends, which lost 5 bases and 0 bases, there was a span of 11 bases. The CDR3 runs 14 residues. Per germline, CDR1 SQVTM and CDR2 ANQGSEA.

This chain links TRBV19 with TRBJ1-1; 7 bases match TRBD1. J gave up 5 bases and V 5 bases, and 8 bases lay outside the gene matches. CDR1 LNHDA and CDR2 SQIVND come from the germline V gene (reference sequence). CDR3 length equals 14 residues. The CDR3 is CASSPDRWETEAFF. The CDR3 DNA is TGTGCCAGTAGTCCGGACAGGTGGGAAACTGAAGCTTTCTTT. The variable domain in full, with the rest retrieved from reference TRBV19 and TRBJ1-1, is DGGITQSPKYLFRKEGQNVTLSCEQNLNHDAMYWYRQDPGQGLRLIYYSQIVNDFQKGDIAEGYSVSREKKESFPLTVTSAQKNPTAFYLCASSPDRWETEAFFGQGTRLTVV.

The V gene is TRBV6-4, the J gene TRBJ2-3, with D unresolved. Germline V gives CDR1 MRHNA, CDR2 SNTAGT. The CDR3 totals 13 residues. With 2 bases removed from V and 4 bases from J, the gap between germline ends came to 7 bases. In DNA form, the CDR3 reads TGTGCCAGCAGTGACAGCTCCGCAGATACGCAGTATTTT. Its translation: CASSDSSADTQYF.

V is TRBV18 and J is TRBJ2-7, with 7 positions matching TRBD2. V was pared by 6 bases and J by 7 bases, with 18 bases of the junction left unmatched. The CDR3 totals 16 residues. The germline CDR1 and CDR2 sequences are KGHSH and LQKENI. CDR3 nucleotides: TGTGCCAGCTCCCCCAGCGGGGTGGGCATTTTCGGGGAGCAGTACTTC. Translation gives CASSPSGVGIFGEQYF.

CDR3 sequence (DNA): TGTGCCAGCCGAAGAGCCGGGACAGGGGCCTACAATGAGCAGTTCTTC. Residues: CASRRAGTGAYNEQFF. The J gene is TRBJ2-1, the V gene TRBV2; TRBD1 aligns across 10 bases. Germline CDR1 reads SNHLY; CDR2 reads FYNNEI. After removal of 8 bases from V and 2 bases from J, the junction contained 9 bases not matched to a gene. The CDR3 sequence is 16 residues long.

This clone was recorded only once. The V and J genes are TRBV6-6 and TRBJ1-5; a possible D gene is TRBD1 (6 bases). The CDR3 spans 15 residues. The V gene lost 3 bases and the J gene lost 4 bases, with 13 bases spanning the gap. CDR1 and CDR2 from the germline V gene are MNHNY and SVGAGI (reference sequence). The CDR3 region has the DNA TGTGCCAGCAGTTATGAAGACAGGCGGAATCAGCCCCAGCATTTT. Protein product: CASSYEDRRNQPQHF.

This chain joins TRBV7-8 and TRBJ2-7; 9 bases map to TRBD2. With V trimmed by 5 bases and J by 4 bases, 6 bases remained unmatched. Germline V gene sequence: CDR1 SGHVS, CDR2 FQNEAQ. The CDR3 spans 14 residues. The CDR3 sequence: CASSASGIPYEQYF. In nucleotides, the CDR3 is TGTGCCAGCAGCGCTAGCGGGATTCCTTACGAGCAGTACTTC.

V is TRBV7-8 and J is TRBJ1-3; tentative D call: TRBD1 (6 bases). With 4 bases removed from V and 0 bases from J, the gap between germline ends came to 16 bases. CDR1 SGHVS and CDR2 FQNEAQ come from the germline V gene. The CDR3 is 17 amino acids. CDR3 amino acids: CASSSRGQSLSGNTIYF. The CDR3 DNA follows: TGTGCCAGCAGCTCCCGAGGACAGTCCCTCTCTGGAAACACCATATATTTT.

The V and J genes are TRBV11-2 and TRBJ1-3, with 8 bases aligning to TRBD1. The CDR3 is made up of 15 amino acids. CDR1 and CDR2 (germline): SGHAT, FQNNGV. Germline trimming cut 2 bases from V and 1 base from J; bases unmatched to any gene: 1. The CDR3 DNA reads TGTGCCAGCAGCTTAACAGGGGGGTCTGGAAACACCATATATTTT. Its translation: CASSLTGGSGNTIYF.

The chain combines TRBV7-3 with TRBJ1-2; a possible D gene is TRBD1 (6 bases). V was clipped by 0 bases and J by 6 bases, with 11 bases between them. The CDR3 runs 14 residues. Germline V gives CDR1 SGHTA, CDR2 FQGTGA. For the CDR3, the DNA is TGTGCCAGCAGCTTAACCTCGACAGGCGATGGCTACACCTTC. Protein sequence: CASSLTSTGDGYTF.

This clone was recorded once. V usage is TRBV19 and J usage is TRBJ2-1; D gene unclear. Germline CDR1 is LNHDA and CDR2 is SQIVND (reference sequence). Trimming took 4 bases from V and 1 from J, leaving 14 bases between them. The CDR3 runs 16 residues. CDR3 residues: CASSNKRLTSYNEQFF. Here the CDR3 DNA reads TGTGCCAGTAGTAACAAAAGACTCACTTCCTACAATGAGCAGTTCTTC.

The rearrangement joins TRBV5-4 to TRBJ1-1, with TRBD1 matching 12 bases. The CDR3 is 15 residues long. Unmatched junction bases numbered 5, after V lost 4 bases and J lost 4 bases. Germline V gene lookup returns CDR1 SGHNT and CDR2 YYREEE (reference sequence). CDR3 loop: CASSPGQGAGTEAFF. The DNA of the CDR3 is TGTGCCAGCAGCCCGGGACAGGGGGCCGGCACTGAAGCTTTCTTT.

This chain joins TRBV7-9 and TRBJ1-1; D is unresolved. Trimming stripped 5 bases from V and 8 bases from J, with 15 bases between. This CDR3 comprises 13 residues. The germline CDR1 and CDR2 sequences are SEHNR and FQNEAQ (reference sequence). CDR3 in DNA: TGTGCCAGCAGCCCCATGATCGATGCGGAAGCTTTCTTT. This codes for CASSPMIDAEAFF. Filled out from reference TRBV7-9 and TRBJ1-1, the complete variable domain reads DTGVSQNPRHKITKRGQNVTFRCDPISEHNRLYWYRQTLGQGPEFLTYFQNEAQLEKSRLLSDRFSAERPKGSFSTLEIQRTEQGDSAMYLCASSPMIDAEAFFGQGTRLTVV.

The genes are TRBV9 and TRBJ1-2, with TRBD1 identical over 10 bases. This CDR3 is 13 amino acids long. Trimming cost V 5 bases and J 6 bases; bases outside gene matches: 4. Germline assignment: CDR1 SGDLS and CDR2 YYNGEE. The CDR3, as DNA: TGTGCCAGCAGGACAGGGGGCGGGCATGGCTACACCTTC. Protein product: CASRTGGGHGYTF.

This clone was seen more than once but under ten times. This chain uses TRBV5-1 with TRBJ1-1, with a tentative D call TRBD1 (6 bases). CDR1 SGHRS and CDR2 YFSETQ come from the germline V gene. Trimming pared 5 bases from V and 4 bases from J, leaving 6 bases between. The CDR3 has 11 residues. The CDR3 region has the DNA TGCGCCAGCAGACAGGGCACTGAAGCTTTCTTT. This sequence encodes CASRQGTEAFF.

A few counts support this clone. The V gene is TRBV29-1, the J gene TRBJ1-2; D unclear. Looked up from germline, CDR1 is SQVTM and CDR2 is ANQGSEA. The CDR3 length is 13 residues. Between the trimmed V and J ends, which lost 2 bases and 8 bases, there was a span of 15 bases. The CDR3 bases are TGCAGCGTTGAACCCGAAACCAGAGGGGGCTACACCTTC. Its translation is CSVEPETRGGYTF.

The V and J genes are TRBV12-5 and TRBJ2-4; TRBD1 matches 9 bases. The CDR3 loop spans 18 amino acids. V shed 7 bases, J shed 1 base, and the junction held 14 bases outside the gene matches. Germline V gene data show CDR1 as LGHNT and CDR2 as FRNRAP. CDR3 protein: CASVRGTGKAAAKNIQYF. Here the CDR3 DNA reads TGTGCTAGTGTCCGCGGGACAGGGAAGGCTGCGGCCAAAAACATTCAGTACTTC.

The CDR3 protein is CASSEGTGRNEKLFF. CDR3 sequence (DNA): TGTGCCAGCAGTGAAGGGACAGGGCGTAATGAAAAACTGTTTTTT. The gene calls are TRBV25-1 and TRBJ1-4; 9 nucleotides line up with TRBD1. CDR3 length: 15 amino acids. Germline loops: CDR1 MGHDK, CDR2 SYGVNS. With 2 bases clipped from V and 4 bases from J, the junction kept 2 bases outside the gene matches.